Listed below are T cell receptor beta chains from one sample, sequenced in a study of CD8 T cells in ankylosing spondylitis. Using its own MiXCR run on the 5' RACE reads, TCRdb lists one record per CDR3 protein. Of 350,000 or so distinct CDR3 sequences listed, 6.5% to 10% are singletons. Sample: blood, either unsorted or a sorted T cell fraction (not recorded which). The receptors were gathered from a male donor with ankylosing spondylitis. CDR3s include the opening cysteine and the closing phenylalanine or tryptophan. The D gene is left open where the match is weak. The size field is filled for only some rows; it gives once, few, many or a size class.

clone size	V gene	D gene	J gene	CDR3 protein	CDR3 DNA
-	TRBV6-1	-	TRBJ1-6	CASSRDKSSSPLHF	TGTGCCAGCAGTCGGGACAAGAGTAGTTCACCCCTCCACTTT
many	TRBV29-1	-	TRBJ1-1	CSVVRPNTEAFF	TGCAGCGTTGTTCGGCCGAACACTGAAGCTTTCTTT
-	TRBV18	-	TRBJ2-1	CASSPRSGHNEQFF	TGTGCCAGCTCACCAAGAAGCGGACACAATGAGCAGTTCTTC
few	TRBV7-9	-	TRBJ2-3	CASRRSLTDTQYF	TGTGCCAGCAGACGCAGCCTCACAGATACGCAGTATTTT
many	TRBV7-8	TRBD1	TRBJ1-1	CASSSTTGVTEAFF	TGTGCCAGCAGCTCAACGACAGGGGTCACTGAAGCTTTCTTT
many	TRBV10-3	-	TRBJ2-1	CAIREAREIGDNEQFF	TGTGCCATCAGGGAAGCCCGGGAGATCGGGGACAATGAGCAGTTCTTC
-	TRBV9	-	TRBJ2-3	CASIVARVSTDTQYF	TGTGCCAGCATCGTAGCTAGGGTGAGCACAGATACGCAGTATTTT
many	TRBV12-3/TRBV12-4	TRBD1	TRBJ1-5	CASVGTGGSQPQHF	TGTGCCAGCGTAGGGACAGGGGGCAGTCAGCCCCAGCATTTT
few	TRBV6-2/TRBV6-3	TRBD2	TRBJ2-3	CASSFTGTSGRVDFTDTQYF	TGTGCCAGCAGTTTCACCGGGACTAGCGGGAGGGTCGATTTCACAGATACGCAGTATTTT
-	TRBV7-9	-	TRBJ2-2	CASSSVPSGELFF	TGTGCCAGCAGCTCAGTTCCATCGGGGGAGCTGTTTTTT
many	TRBV29-1	TRBD1	TRBJ2-1	CSLSFRGPGYNEQFF	TGCAGCCTATCATTCAGGGGGCCTGGGTACAATGAGCAGTTCTTC
few	TRBV29-1	-	TRBJ2-1	CSVERGEGFLEQFF	TGCAGCGTTGAAAGGGGGGAGGGGTTCCTTGAGCAGTTCTTC
few	TRBV20-1	TRBD2	TRBJ2-1	CSAMGLVGGRYNEQFF	TGCAGTGCCATGGGACTAGTCGGCGGCCGATACAATGAGCAGTTCTTC
-	TRBV29-1	TRBD2	TRBJ2-3	CSALAGVTTDTQYF	TGCAGCGCACTAGCGGGAGTTACCACAGATACGCAGTATTTT
-	TRBV19	TRBD2	TRBJ2-1	CASSDWTSAPSEQFF	TGTGCCAGTAGCGACTGGACTAGCGCCCCAAGTGAGCAGTTCTTC
many	TRBV29-1	TRBD1	TRBJ1-1	CSVTGQGAFEAFF	TGCAGCGTCACAGGACAGGGGGCCTTTGAAGCTTTCTTT
-	TRBV20-1	-	TRBJ2-7	CSARTGESYEQYF	TGCAGTGCTAGAACCGGGGAATCCTACGAGCAGTACTTC
many	TRBV20-1	-	TRBJ2-7	CSARDLDGSGYEQYF	TGCAGTGCTAGAGATCTGGATGGTAGCGGCTACGAGCAGTACTTC
-	TRBV20-1	TRBD2	TRBJ2-1	CCARGLAEASSSYNEQFF	TGCTGTGCTAGAGGACTAGCAGAAGCCTCGAGCTCCTACAATGAGCAGTTCTTC
-	TRBV12-3/TRBV12-4	-	TRBJ2-3	CASSLMGDTQYF	TGTGCCAGCAGTTTAATGGGAGATACGCAGTATTTT
-	TRBV14	TRBD1	TRBJ1-1	CASSTYRGRGTEAFF	TGTGCCAGCAGCACTTACAGGGGGCGAGGAACTGAAGCTTTCTTT
-	TRBV20-1	TRBD2	TRBJ2-5	CSAGTTQETQYF	TGCAGTGCTGGGACTACACAAGAGACCCAGTACTTC
-	TRBV28	-	TRBJ2-6	CASSPPGRVTSSGANVLTF	TGTGCCAGCAGTCCCCCGGGGCGGGTGACCAGCTCTGGGGCCAACGTCCTGACTTTC
once	TRBV9	TRBD2	TRBJ2-3	CASSVVNSGLAGGRDTQYF	TGTGCCAGCAGCGTAGTAAACAGTGGCCTAGCGGGAGGTCGAGATACGCAGTATTTT
many	TRBV5-8	-	TRBJ2-3	CASSLALAFTDTQYF	TGTGCCAGCAGCTTGGCTTTGGCATTCACAGATACGCAGTATTTT
many	TRBV6-5	TRBD2	TRBJ2-3	CASSYSMRLAGPTDTQYF	TGTGCCAGCAGTTACTCGATGAGGCTAGCGGGACCCACAGATACGCAGTATTTT
few	TRBV4-1	TRBD2	TRBJ2-1	CASSQEGLAPAGEQFF	TGCGCCAGCAGCCAAGAGGGACTAGCCCCGGCGGGTGAGCAGTTCTTC
-	TRBV27	-	TRBJ2-1	CASSLLRDYNEQFF	TGTGCCAGCAGTTTGCTTAGGGACTACAATGAGCAGTTCTTC
-	TRBV29-1	-	TRBJ2-7	CSASEVYEQYF	TGCAGCGCTAGCGAGGTCTACGAGCAGTACTTC
-	TRBV5-1	-	TRBJ2-2	CASSEGMGTGELFF	TGCGCCAGCAGCGAAGGCATGGGTACCGGGGAGCTGTTTTTT
few	TRBV7-9	-	TRBJ1-1	CASSSHEGTEAFF	TGTGCCAGCAGCTCCCATGAGGGTACTGAAGCTTTCTTT
-	TRBV12-5	-	TRBJ2-3	CASGLFQGSKGDTQYF	TGTGCTAGTGGTTTGTTCCAAGGATCGAAGGGGGATACGCAGTATTTT